Included here is one T cell receptor (beta chain) sequence, with context. In germline, CDR1 is SGDLS, CDR2 YYNGEE. V dropped 4 bases and J dropped 0 bases, with 9 bases sitting between them. This CDR3 is built from 14 residues. In the authors' methods: Counts of nucleated cells, estimated from reference gene primer amplification, were obtained. Libraries were prepared by immunoSEQ multiplex PCR; TCRdb keeps only in-frame clonotypes and omits some of them. Clonal size and the V and J genes are those of that table, whereas D and trimming came from the DNA. The sample has around 300,000 clones; 75% to 90% are singletons. Which cohort a participant joined came from the clinical history participants gave. What the recovered Cohort 3 donors had was two negative PCRs, clearance, or symptom resolution. These data originate in a study of blood T cell repertoires in COVID-19.

The sequence came from a woman between 18 and 29 years old who had recovered from COVID-19. This chain connects TRBV9 to TRBJ2-3; D possibly corresponds to TRBD2 (5 bases). The specimen was PBMCs or T cells enriched from blood (not recorded which). CDR3 in DNA: TGTGCCAGCAGCCTCGGACTGAGCACAGATACGCAGTATTTT. The encoded protein is CASSLGLSTDTQYF.